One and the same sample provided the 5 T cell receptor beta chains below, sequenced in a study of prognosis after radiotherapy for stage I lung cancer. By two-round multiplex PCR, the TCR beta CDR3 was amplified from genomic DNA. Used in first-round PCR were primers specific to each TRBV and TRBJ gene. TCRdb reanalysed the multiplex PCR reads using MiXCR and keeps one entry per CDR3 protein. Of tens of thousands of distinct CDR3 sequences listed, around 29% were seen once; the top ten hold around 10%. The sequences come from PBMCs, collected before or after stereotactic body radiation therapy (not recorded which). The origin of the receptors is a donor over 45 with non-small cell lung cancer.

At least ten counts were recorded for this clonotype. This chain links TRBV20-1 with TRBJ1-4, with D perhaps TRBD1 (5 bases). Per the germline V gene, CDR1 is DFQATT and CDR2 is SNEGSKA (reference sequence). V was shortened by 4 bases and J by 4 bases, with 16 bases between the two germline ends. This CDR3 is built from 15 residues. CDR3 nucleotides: TGCAGTGCTACTCCTAGGGGACGGAATAATGAAAAACTGTTTTTT. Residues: CSATPRGRNNEKLFF.

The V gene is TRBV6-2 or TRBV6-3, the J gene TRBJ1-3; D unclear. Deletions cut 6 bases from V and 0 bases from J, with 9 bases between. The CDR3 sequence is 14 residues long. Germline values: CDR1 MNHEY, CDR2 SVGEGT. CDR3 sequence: CASSSGVSGNTIYF. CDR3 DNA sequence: TGTGCCAGCAGCAGCGGGGTCTCTGGAAACACCATATATTTT.

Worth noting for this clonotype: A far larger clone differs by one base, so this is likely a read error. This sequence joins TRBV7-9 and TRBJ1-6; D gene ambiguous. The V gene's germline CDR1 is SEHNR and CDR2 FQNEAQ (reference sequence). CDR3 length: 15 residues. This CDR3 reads CASSRGVGKDSPIHF. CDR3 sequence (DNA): TGTGCCAGCAGCCGCGGGGTGGGGAAGGATTCACCCATCCACTTT.

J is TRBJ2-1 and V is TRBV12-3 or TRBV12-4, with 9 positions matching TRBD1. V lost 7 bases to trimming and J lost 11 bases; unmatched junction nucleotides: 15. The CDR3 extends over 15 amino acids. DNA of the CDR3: TGTGCCAGCAATTTCAGAGACAGGGGGAAGGTTCAGCAGTTCTTC. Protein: CASNFRDRGKVQQFF.

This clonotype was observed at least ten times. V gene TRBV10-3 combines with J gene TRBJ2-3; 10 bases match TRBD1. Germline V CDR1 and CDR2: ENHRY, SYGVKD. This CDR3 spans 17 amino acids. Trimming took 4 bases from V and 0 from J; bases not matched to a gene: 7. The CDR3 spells CAISGGDRGGSTDTQYF. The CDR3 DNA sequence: TGTGCCATCAGTGGGGGGGACAGGGGAGGTAGCACAGATACGCAGTATTTT.